One and the same sample provided the 14 T cell receptor beta chains below, sequenced in a study of CD8+CD57+ T cells in acquired aplastic anemia. All patients picked for sequencing had shown, by flow cytometry, an expansion of CD8+CD57+ cells. Researchers used genomic DNA as the template to profile TCR beta VDJ and CDR3. TCRdb reanalysed the reads using MiXCR and keeps one entry per CDR3 protein. The sample has more than 45,000 distinct CDR3 sequences; around 50% are singletons. Sequences were obtained from sorted CD4+, CD8+, or CD8+CD57+ T cells (not recorded which) from PBMCs. The receptors were gathered from a human donor with aplastic anemia.

This clonotype was seen repeatedly, ten times or more. This chain joins TRBV20-1 and TRBJ2-3, with a possible D match to TRBD2 (7 bases). CDR1 and CDR2 from the germline V gene are DFQATT and SNEGSKA (reference sequence). Trimming took 0 bases from V and 5 from J, leaving 24 bases between them. CDR3 length: 18 residues. CDR3 sequence reads: CSARDLLWGAGVGDTQYF. Here the CDR3 DNA reads TGCAGTGCTAGAGACCTATTGTGGGGGGCGGGGGTCGGAGATACGCAGTATTTT.

This clonotype was recorded only once. The chain combines TRBV11-2 with TRBJ2-7; D may be TRBD1 (6 bases). The CDR3 loop spans 16 amino acids. Trimming took 5 bases from V and 4 from J, leaving 21 bases between them. Germline-derived CDR1 and CDR2 are SGHAT and FQNNGV. DNA of the CDR3: TGTGCCAGCAGCCGACTTAGGGGCAGGGGAGCGTACGAGCAGTACTTC. Amino acids: CASSRLRGRGAYEQYF. Full variable domain (missing parts from reference TRBV11-2 and TRBJ2-7): EAGVAQSPRYKIIEKRQSVAFWCNPISGHATLYWYQQILGQGPKLLIQFQNNGVVDDSQLPKDRFSAERLKGVDSTLKIQPAKLEDSAVYLCASSRLRGRGAYEQYFGPGTRLTVT.

The V call is TRBV29-1, the J call TRBJ1-2; maybe TRBD1 (6 bases). The length of the CDR3 is 14 residues. Trimming removed 4 bases from V and 1 base from J, with 13 bases in between. Germline V gene data show CDR1 as SQVTM and CDR2 as ANQGSEA. The CDR3 nucleotides read TGCAGCGTTGGCGGGGGGCGCGGTAACTATGGCTACACCTTC. Translating gives CSVGGGRGNYGYTF.

This clonotype has just one count. The rearrangement links TRBV5-4 to TRBJ1-1, with 10 bases identical to TRBD1. Germline values: CDR1 SGHNT, CDR2 YYREEE (reference sequence). V shed 4 bases and J 7 bases; nucleotides not matched to a gene: 7. The CDR3 consists of 14 residues. The CDR3, as DNA: TGTGCCAGCAGCCCCGGGACAGGGGCCAGTGAAGCTTTCTTT. Protein product: CASSPGTGASEAFF. The full variable domain, completed using reference TRBV5-4 and TRBJ1-1, is ETGVTQSPTHLIKTRGQQVTLRCSSQSGHNTVSWYQQALGQGPQFIFQYYREEENGRGNFPPRFSGLQFPNYSSELNVNALELDDSALYLCASSPGTGASEAFFGQGTRLTVV.

The CDR3 is CSARSGVLNEKLFF. As DNA, the CDR3 is TGCAGTGCTAGATCAGGGGTCCTTAATGAAAAACTGTTTTTT. This chain joins TRBV20-1 and TRBJ1-4; tentative D call: TRBD1 (6 bases). The V gene lost 2 bases and the J gene lost 4 bases, with 11 bases spanning the gap. Germline CDR1 reads DFQATT; CDR2 reads SNEGSKA (reference sequence). This CDR3 has 14 amino acids.

The chain recombines TRBV29-1 with TRBJ1-2; no reliable D call. This CDR3 contains 13 residues. The germline V gene has CDR1 SQVTM and CDR2 ANQGSEA. V was pared by 4 bases and J by 0 bases, with 9 bases between. The CDR3 is CSVGGSSNYGYTF. The CDR3 DNA is TGCAGCGTTGGTGGCAGTTCTAACTATGGCTACACCTTC.

The chain uses TRBV4-3 and TRBJ2-7; D tentatively reads TRBD1 or TRBD2 (5 bases each). Trimming removed 2 bases from V and 3 bases from J, with 14 bases in between. This CDR3 spans 15 amino acids. Per the germline V gene, CDR1 is LGHNA and CDR2 is YSLEER. DNA of the CDR3: TGCGCCAGCAGCCAATTCCGGGACGGAGGCTACGAGCAGTACTTC. Protein sequence: CASSQFRDGGYEQYF.

V usage is TRBV20-1 and J usage is TRBJ2-1; no definite D call. CDR3 length: 16 residues. The V gene's germline CDR1 is DFQATT and CDR2 SNEGSKA (reference sequence). V was clipped by 1 base and J by 4 bases, with 17 bases between them. This CDR3 reads CSARGEQSLNYNEQFF. In DNA, the CDR3 is TGCAGTGCTAGAGGGGAACAGTCTTTAAATTACAATGAGCAGTTCTTC.

The genes are TRBV20-1 and TRBJ1-2; D is unresolved. The V gene's germline CDR1 is DFQATT and CDR2 SNEGSKA (reference sequence). This CDR3 is built from 13 residues. With 5 bases removed from V and 4 bases from J, the gap between germline ends came to 14 bases. CDR3 amino acids: CSAPTASGYGYTF. CDR3 coding DNA: TGCAGTGCTCCCACAGCCTCTGGCTATGGCTACACCTTC.

The CDR3, as DNA: TGTGCCATCAGTCCCGGGACAGGGGGCTATGGCTACACCTTC. Protein: CAISPGTGGYGYTF. V usage is TRBV10-3 and J usage is TRBJ1-2; 11 bases fit TRBD1. J gave up 4 bases and V 5 bases, and 3 bases lay outside the gene matches. This CDR3 is 14 amino acids long. Germline V gives CDR1 ENHRY, CDR2 SYGVKD.

The count of this clonotype is one. The V call is TRBV29-1, the J call TRBJ2-5; tentatively, D is TRBD1 or TRBD2 (5 bases each). The CDR3 extends over 14 amino acids. Trimming removed 5 bases from V and 8 bases from J, with 21 bases in between. CDR1 and CDR2 (germline): SQVTM, ANQGSEA. For the CDR3, the DNA is TGCAGCGTTACGACCGGGACGGGGAAGATTACCCAGTACTTC. This translates into CSVTTGTGKITQYF.

This clonotype was observed many times. The chain links TRBV27 to TRBJ1-2, with D perhaps TRBD1 (6 bases). From germline, CDR1 is MNHEY and CDR2 SMNVEV (reference sequence). Trimming left V 2 bases short and J 8 bases short, with 21 bases between. CDR3 length: 16 amino acids. The CDR3 loop is CASSLRWGPPYQGYTF. CDR3 nucleotide sequence: TGTGCCAGCAGTTTAAGGTGGGGGCCCCCCTACCAGGGCTACACCTTC.

By frequency in the sample, this clonotype is medium-sized. The chain links TRBV7-9 to TRBJ1-2; D not certain. The CDR3 totals 11 residues. The germline V gene has CDR1 SEHNR and CDR2 FQNEAQ (reference sequence). V gave up 4 bases and J gave up 6 bases, with 6 bases separating them. In nucleotides, the CDR3 is TGTGCCAGCAGCTCTAATAATGGCTACACCTTC. It encodes CASSSNNGYTF.

This chain uses TRBV12-3 or TRBV12-4 with TRBJ1-4; tentative D call: TRBD1 (6 bases). The V and J ends lost 6 bases and 8 bases respectively, with 10 bases between them. The CDR3 consists of 12 residues. The CDR3 region has the DNA TGTGCCAGCAGCCCGGACAGAGAAAAACTGTTTTTT. This sequence encodes CASSPDREKLFF.